Described below is a single T cell receptor beta chain sequence and its context. Ten or more counts support this clonotype. This clone's antigen is unknown. No base quality information exists; no much larger clone differs at one position. To synthesize cDNA, template-switch 5'RACE was performed with a primer carrying a 10-nucleotide random unique molecular identifier so that each TCR transcript was tagged. Every sequencing run yielded over 170 million TCR-beta sequences covering 15-18 subjects. The RNeasy kit was used to extract total RNA. Using the KAPA Real-time Library Amplification kit, TCR-beta VDJ regions were amplified with primers for the TCR constant region and the 5'RACE anchor. Sample indexes and Illumina adaptors were added in a first PCR, and a second PCR then increased library yield. After purification with Ampure beads, the TCR product of roughly 650 bp was size-selected on a 2% E-gel SizeSelection system. Before pooling, library quality was checked on a Bioanalyzer, concentration was measured with Qubit, and libraries were quantified with the Kapa Library Quantification kit. Paired-end 2 x 150 bp sequencing of the libraries was performed on an Illumina HiSeq 2500. To increase sequence diversity, roughly 24-30% phiX was spiked into each library pool. The authors' analysis ran thus. The UMI-based MiGEC pipeline processed quality-filtered reads and removed over 75% of raw TCR sequences during error correction. IMGT germline references were used for alignment of VDJ genes, and clonotypes were defined by a unique CDR3 amino acid sequence together with V-J genes. Clonal expansion, Shannon diversity, and CDR3 relatedness (CalcPairwiseDistances, ClusterSamples) were evaluated with VDJtools, and phylogenetic trees were built with CLCbio workbench. A clone was classed as expanded if it had 8 or more unique UMIs, a cutoff based on coefficient-of-variation modelling across technical triplicates. TCRdb redid the processing of the public reads, applying fastp at Q25 and MiXCR, and retained in-frame beta chains. When rows share a CDR3 protein, they turn into one entry using the most common DNA and genes. These V and J calls originate from TCRdb's pipeline instead of the authors' own analysis. Recorded for this sample are 44,000 or so distinct CDR3 sequences; more than 5% of them occurred a single time. The ten largest make up 0.45% to 0.6% of the sample.

This record belongs to a study of neurological immune-mediated disorders (dated by TCRdb to about 2019). Context from the whole study: The study compared peripheral blood TCR-beta repertoires of HTLV-I-associated myelopathy (HAM/TSP) patients, multiple sclerosis patients and healthy controls using UMI-based sequencing. The cohort comprised 68 subjects: roughly 15 HAM/TSP patients, 35 or so multiple sclerosis patients and some 20 healthy controls. Alongside PBMC samples, the set of more than 85 TCR-beta libraries contained longitudinal samples, technical triplicates, and paired CD4+ and CD8+ T-cell subsets that had been sorted. General findings and caveats noted by the study authors: Expanded clones from different subjects shared no identical CDR3 amino acid sequences, which suggests that TCR-beta repertoires were private in all groups. TCR clonal expansion was highest in HAM/TSP patients and lowest in MS patients, with MS patients falling below even healthy controls.

V loses 2 bases at its end and J loses 3 bases; junction bases beyond the gene matches: 7. Spanning cysteine to phenylalanine, the CDR3 consists of 16 amino acids. Only the CDR3 DNA is retained, 48 bases long and in frame from the first base. Sequences SGHRS (CDR1) and YFSETQ (CDR2) are obtained from the germline V gene. Healthy controls were blood bank volunteers in Maryland, USA. Sorted-subset TCR libraries were prepared from under 1.1 million sorted CD4+ or CD8+ T cells. Peripheral blood was subjected to Ficoll-Hypaque density gradient centrifugation to isolate PBMCs, which were then cryopreserved in liquid nitrogen. Paired sorted CD4+ and CD8+ subsets came from healthy controls, HAM/TSP patients and MS patients.

The specimen sequenced was CD4+ T cells from blood. The chain links TRBV5-1 with TRBJ1-1, and 10 junctional nucleotides match TRBD1. The TCR sequence derives from a woman in her forties in good health. The CDR3 sequence is CASSFGTGVFDTEAFF. The nucleotide sequence reads as follows: TGCGCCAGCAGCTTCGGGACAGGGGTTTTTGACACTGAAGCTTTCTTT.